Sequencing of this T cell receptor (beta chain) was carried out in a study of cytomegalovirus exposure and HLA in healthy donors (dated by TCRdb to 2016 to 2017). As for the study more broadly: According to a later analysis, the 120 or so validation repertoires were produced on the same platform as the 680 or so repertoires of the first cohort. The study aimed to test whether cataloging public T cell receptors could reveal signatures of past pathogen exposure. The study combined high-throughput TCR immunosequencing, statistical association of individual TCRs with disease status, and machine learning to predict cytomegalovirus infection status. Along with the approximately 670-subject first cohort, a separate validation cohort of about 110 different subjects was used. Overall study outcomes, separate from this receptor: In a later analysis, TCRs clustered in the first cohort were found to also tend to co-occur in the roughly 110 validation repertoires, with around 94% of cluster scores above 0. Most TCR sequences were observed very rarely across donors, whereas some public TCRs were present in many individuals. All 130 or so repertoires were used to score co-occurrence in the validation cohort in a later analysis, because that analysis had no HLA typing for the cohort. The classifier was reported to diagnose cytomegalovirus status with high specificity and sensitivity in both the original and validation cohorts. The authors suggested that the approach could potentially be extended to other disease states and immunological phenotypes. A few of the identified cytomegalovirus-associated TCR beta chains were confirmed in vitro to be specific for cytomegalovirus antigens. In the study, about 150 TCR beta chains were listed as associated with cytomegalovirus.

With regard to this clone: Its antigen is not yet known. No much larger clone is present one base from it, and per-base qualities are unavailable.

Libraries were made using the immunoSEQ multiplex PCR assay. Regarding the original processing steps: To diagnose cytomegalovirus status from the catalog of TCR beta chain sequences, a statistical classification framework was built. Here the immuneACCESS table is served through TCRdb, limited to in-frame sequences with V and J called. Missing clones are a known gap in these copies; in checked studies unresolved V genes cover under half, and the rest lacks a known reason. V and J calls and clone size are as listed in that table; D and trimming were resolved from the DNA. The sample yields 90,000 to 150,000 clones; more than 75% were counted once. Of the sample, approximately 4.9% falls within the top ten clones. The donors belonged to the validation cohort of under 150 subjects, which was separate from the approximately 700-subject first cohort. Trimming takes 0 bases from V and 0 bases from J, and the germline ends sit 11 bases apart. The germline V gene yields SGHRS for CDR1 and YFSETQ for CDR2. Taken from cysteine to phenylalanine, the CDR3 has 16 residues. Of the read, only the CDR3 DNA is kept; its 48 bases are in frame from base 1.

The clonotype was recovered from a man aged 18 to 30 in good health and CMV-seronegative. Sequencing input: PBMCs. The chain employs TRBV5-1 and TRBJ2-3; the D gene is perhaps TRBD2, from 6 matching bases. Here the CDR3 is given as CASSLAVRGSTDTQYF. The nucleotide sequence reads TGCGCCAGCAGCTTGGCTGTGCGGGGAAGCACAGATACGCAGTATTTT.